The following is a TCR beta chain sequence with its context. Its antigen remains undetermined. It has no much larger one-base neighbor in the sample; base qualities were not kept. The method was PCR. TCRdb records Illumina HiSeq 2000 as the sequencer. The public sequencing data were trimmed at Q25 with fastp and processed into clonotypes with MiXCR by TCRdb, which kept only in-frame beta chains. Merged by CDR3 protein, the rows form single entries marked with the most common genes and DNA. This sample lists roughly 14,000 distinct CDR3 sequences; less than 60% were detected once. Together, the top ten hold less than 15% of the sample. These data are taken from a study of tumor-infiltrating lymphocytes in oesophageal squamous cell carcinoma listed by TCRdb under 2016. Reading from cysteine to phenylalanine, the CDR3 counts 14 amino acids. Just the 42-base CDR3 DNA is kept, in frame starting at base 1.

The rearrangement combines TRBV12-3 or TRBV12-4 with TRBJ2-7; confidence is insufficient to name the D gene. Judging by the DNA end, TRBJ2-1 fits better; the J call may be wrong. Sequenced material: blood. This clonotype was obtained from a male donor with esophageal squamous cell carcinoma. The nucleotides are TGTGCCAGCAGTTTCGGTCTCACCGTGACCGAGCAGTTCTTC. It encodes CASSFGLTVTEQFF.